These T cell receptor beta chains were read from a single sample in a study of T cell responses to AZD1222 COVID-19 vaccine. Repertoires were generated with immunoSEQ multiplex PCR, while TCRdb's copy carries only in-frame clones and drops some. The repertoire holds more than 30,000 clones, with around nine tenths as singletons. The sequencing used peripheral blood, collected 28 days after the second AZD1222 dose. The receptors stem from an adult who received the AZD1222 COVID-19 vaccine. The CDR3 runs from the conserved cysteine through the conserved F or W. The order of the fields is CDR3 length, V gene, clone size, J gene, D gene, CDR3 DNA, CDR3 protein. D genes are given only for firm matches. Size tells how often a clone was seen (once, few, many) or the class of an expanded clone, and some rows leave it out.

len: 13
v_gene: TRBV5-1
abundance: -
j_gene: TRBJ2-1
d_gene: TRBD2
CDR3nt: TGCGCCAGCGCTAGCGGGGGCTACAATGAGCAGTTCTTC
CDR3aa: CASASGGYNEQFF

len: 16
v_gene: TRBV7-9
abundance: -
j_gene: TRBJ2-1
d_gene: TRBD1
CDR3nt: TGTGCCAGCAGCCATAGGACAGGGAGGCAGGGCAATGAGCAGTTCTTC
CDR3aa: CASSHRTGRQGNEQFF

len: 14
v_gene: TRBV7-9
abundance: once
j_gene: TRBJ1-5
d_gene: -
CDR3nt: TGTGCCAGCAGCCCGACAGGAAGCAATCAGCCCCAGCATTTT
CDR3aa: CASSPTGSNQPQHF

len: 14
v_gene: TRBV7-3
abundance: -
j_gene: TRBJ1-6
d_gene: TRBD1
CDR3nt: TGTGCCAGCAGTTTGGGGACAGGGAATTCACCCCTCCACTTT
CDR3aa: CASSLGTGNSPLHF

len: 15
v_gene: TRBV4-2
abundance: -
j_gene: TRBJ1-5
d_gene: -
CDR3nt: TGTGCCAGCAGCCAATTTGGATATAGCAATCAGCCCCAGCATTTT
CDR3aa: CASSQFGYSNQPQHF

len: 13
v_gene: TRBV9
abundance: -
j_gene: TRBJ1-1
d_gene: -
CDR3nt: TGTGCCAGCAGCGTATGGGTAGGCACTGAAGCTTTCTTT
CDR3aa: CASSVWVGTEAFF

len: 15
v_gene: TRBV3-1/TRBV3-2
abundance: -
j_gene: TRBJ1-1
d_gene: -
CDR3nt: TGTGCCAGCAGCCAAGATTATAGAAGAAACACTGAAGCTTTCTTT
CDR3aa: CASSQDYRRNTEAFF

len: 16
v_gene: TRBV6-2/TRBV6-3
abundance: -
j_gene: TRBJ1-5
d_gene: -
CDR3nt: TGTGCCAGCAGTTCTGCCTACGACATACTCAATCAGCCCCAGCATTTT
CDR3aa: CASSSAYDILNQPQHF

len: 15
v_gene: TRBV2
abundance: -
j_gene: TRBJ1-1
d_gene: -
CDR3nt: TGTGCCAGTTCTATAGGGCCGGGGGGAGACACTGAAGCTTTCTTT
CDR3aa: CASSIGPGGDTEAFF

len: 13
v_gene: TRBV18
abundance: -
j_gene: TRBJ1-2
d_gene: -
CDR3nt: TGTGCCAGCTCGCCGACTAGGGTGTATGGCTACACCTTC
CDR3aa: CASSPTRVYGYTF

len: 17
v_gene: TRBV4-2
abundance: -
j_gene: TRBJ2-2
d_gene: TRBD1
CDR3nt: TGTGCCTCCGCCTATAACTGGGACAGGGGAAATTCCGGGGAGCTGTTTTTT
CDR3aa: CASAYNWDRGNSGELFF

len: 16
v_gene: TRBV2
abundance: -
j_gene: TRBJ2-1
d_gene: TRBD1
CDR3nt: TGTGCCAGCAGCCCTTTCCAGGGGGCTGTTGGAAATGAGCAGTTCTTC
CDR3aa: CASSPFQGAVGNEQFF

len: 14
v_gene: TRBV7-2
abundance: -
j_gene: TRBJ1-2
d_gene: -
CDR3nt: TGTGCCAGCAGCTTAGCTGGCAGGGCGGGTGGCTACACCTTC
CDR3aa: CASSLAGRAGGYTF

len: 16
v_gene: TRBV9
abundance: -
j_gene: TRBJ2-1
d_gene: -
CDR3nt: TGTGCCAGCAGCGCCGGACTGAGTTTCTCCTACAATGAGCAGTTCTTC
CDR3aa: CASSAGLSFSYNEQFF

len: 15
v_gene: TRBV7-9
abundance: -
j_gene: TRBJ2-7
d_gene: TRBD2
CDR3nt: TGTGCCAGCAGCCCACCCCGGACTAGAGCCCACGAGCAGTACTTC
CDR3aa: CASSPPRTRAHEQYF

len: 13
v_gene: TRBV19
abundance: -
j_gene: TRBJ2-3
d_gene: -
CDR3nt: TGTGCCAGTAGTATTTTGGTGCGTTCGGCGCAGTATTTT
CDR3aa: CASSILVRSAQYF

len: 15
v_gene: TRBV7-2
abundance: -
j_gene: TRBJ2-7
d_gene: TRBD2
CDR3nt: TGTGCCAGCAGCTTAGTCTCTAGCGGGGCCTACGAGCAGTACTTC
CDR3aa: CASSLVSSGAYEQYF

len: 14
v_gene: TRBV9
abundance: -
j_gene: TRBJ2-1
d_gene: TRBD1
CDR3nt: TGTGCCAGCACCACAGGGGCCACCTACAATGAGCAGTTCTTC
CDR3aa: CASTTGATYNEQFF

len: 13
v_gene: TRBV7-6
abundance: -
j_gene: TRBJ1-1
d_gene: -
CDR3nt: TGTGCCAGCAGCTTAGAAGGGGGGACTGAAGCTTTCTTT
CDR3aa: CASSLEGGTEAFF

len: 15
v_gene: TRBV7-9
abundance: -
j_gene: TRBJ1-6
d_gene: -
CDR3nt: TGTGCCAGCAGCCTTAACTCCGCCACCAATTCACCCCTCCACTTT
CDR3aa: CASSLNSATNSPLHF

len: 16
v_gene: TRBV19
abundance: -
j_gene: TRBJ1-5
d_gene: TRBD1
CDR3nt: TGTGCCAGTAGTACCCCGCGTGGAGGGGGCGGTCAGCCCCAGCATTTT
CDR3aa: CASSTPRGGGGQPQHF

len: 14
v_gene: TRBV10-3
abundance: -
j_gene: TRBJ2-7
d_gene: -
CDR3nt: TGTGCCACGAACGACAGATGGGGTTTATACGAGCAGTACTTC
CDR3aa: CATNDRWGLYEQYF

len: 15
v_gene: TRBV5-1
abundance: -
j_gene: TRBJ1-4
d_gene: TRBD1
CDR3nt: TGCGCCAGCAGCCCCGACAGGGTTTCTAATGAAAAACTGTTTTTT
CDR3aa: CASSPDRVSNEKLFF

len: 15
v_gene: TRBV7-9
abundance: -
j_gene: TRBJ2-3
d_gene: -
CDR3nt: TGTGCCAGCAGCCGCGAAGGGGAGGTCAGCCAAACCCAGTATTTT
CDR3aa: CASSREGEVSQTQYF

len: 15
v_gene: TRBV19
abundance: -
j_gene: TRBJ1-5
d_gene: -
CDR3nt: TGTGCCAGTACCTTCCAGGGAGTATTCCATCAGCCCCAGCATTTT
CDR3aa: CASTFQGVFHQPQHF

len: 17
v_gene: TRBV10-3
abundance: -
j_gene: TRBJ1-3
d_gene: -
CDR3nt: TGTGCCATCAGGAGAAACCCCACCACTTCCTCTGGAAACACCATATATTTT
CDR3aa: CAIRRNPTTSSGNTIYF

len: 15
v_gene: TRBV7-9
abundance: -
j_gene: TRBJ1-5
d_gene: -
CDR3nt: TGTGCCAGCAGCCCTAGCGGGGGTAGCAATCAGCCCCAGCATTTT
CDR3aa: CASSPSGGSNQPQHF

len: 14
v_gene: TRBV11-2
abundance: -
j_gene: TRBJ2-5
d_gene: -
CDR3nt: TGTGCCAGCAGCTCCCCGACCATCCAAGAGACCCAGTACTTC
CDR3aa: CASSSPTIQETQYF

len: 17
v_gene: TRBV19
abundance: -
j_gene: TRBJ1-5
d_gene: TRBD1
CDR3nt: TGTGCCAGTAGTCCGTTACAGGGGGCGGAATCCCTTACGCCCCAGCATTTT
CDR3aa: CASSPLQGAESLTPQHF

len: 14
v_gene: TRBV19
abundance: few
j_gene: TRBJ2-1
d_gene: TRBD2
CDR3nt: TGTGCCAGTAGTATCGCGGGGGAATACAATGAGCAGTTCTTC
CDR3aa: CASSIAGEYNEQFF

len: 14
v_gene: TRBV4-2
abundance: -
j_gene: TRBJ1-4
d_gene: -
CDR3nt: TGTGCCAGCAGCAACTGGGGGGCGGGGGAAAAACTGTTTTTT
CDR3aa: CASSNWGAGEKLFF

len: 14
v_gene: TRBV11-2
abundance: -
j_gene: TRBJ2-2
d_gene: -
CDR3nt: TGTGCCAGCAGCTTAGACAGACAGACCGGGGAGCTGTTTTTT
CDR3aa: CASSLDRQTGELFF

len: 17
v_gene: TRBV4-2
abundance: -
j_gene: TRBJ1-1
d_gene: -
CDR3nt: TGTGCCAGCAGCCCGAAATTGCTTACAGGGCGGAACACTGAAGCTTTCTTT
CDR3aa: CASSPKLLTGRNTEAFF

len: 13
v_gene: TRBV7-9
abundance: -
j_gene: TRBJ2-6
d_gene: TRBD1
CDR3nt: TGTGCCAGCAGCTTCGGGACAGATGACCTCCTGACTTTC
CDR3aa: CASSFGTDDLLTF

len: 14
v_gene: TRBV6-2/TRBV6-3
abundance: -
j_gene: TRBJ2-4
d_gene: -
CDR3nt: TGTGCCAGCAGCCAGGCGGCAGGATCCAACATTCAGTACTTC
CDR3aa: CASSQAAGSNIQYF

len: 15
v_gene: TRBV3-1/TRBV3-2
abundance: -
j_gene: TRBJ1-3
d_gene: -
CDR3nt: TGTGCCAGCAGCCAAGATCTCTCAAGGGCCCGGGCCATATATTTT
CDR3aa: CASSQDLSRARAIYF

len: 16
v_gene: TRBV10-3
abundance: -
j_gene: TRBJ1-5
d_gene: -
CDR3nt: TGTGCCATCAGTGCCGGGGGCCCGGGAGTGAATCAGCCCCAGCATTTT
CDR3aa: CAISAGGPGVNQPQHF

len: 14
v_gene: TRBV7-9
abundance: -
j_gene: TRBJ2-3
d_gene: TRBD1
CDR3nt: TGTGCCAGCAGCTTACAGGGGGCGTCAGATACGCAGTATTTT
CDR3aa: CASSLQGASDTQYF

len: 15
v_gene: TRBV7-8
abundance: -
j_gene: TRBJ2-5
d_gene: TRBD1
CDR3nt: TGTGCCAGCAGCTCGGGCCCGACAGGGGGCAAGACCCAGTACTTC
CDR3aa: CASSSGPTGGKTQYF